This record looks at one TCR beta chain sequence and its context. This sample also contains other DNA sequences that code for the same CDR3. The record originates from a study of blood T cell repertoires in COVID-19. Across the whole study: Samples of COVID-19 (acute and convalescent) were obtained from the United States, Italy and Spain. In each case, the material was cDNA or gDNA derived from T cells, B-cell-depleted T cells, or PBMCs.

Germline V gene data show CDR1 as SGHVS and CDR2 as FQNEAQ. Deletions cut 5 bases from V and 4 bases from J, with 9 bases between. This CDR3 has 13 residues. Assay used: immunoSEQ multiplex PCR; TCRdb lists only in-frame clones, some missing. The table has 80,000 to 100,000 clones, more than 65% seen once. Source material: peripheral blood. The sequence was collected from a man aged 55 to 70 with acute or convalescent COVID-19. J is TRBJ2-1 and V is TRBV7-8; possible D gene TRBD1, 5 bases. CDR3 loop: CASSLGQYNEQFF. In nucleotides, the CDR3 is TGTGCCAGCAGCCTCGGACAATACAATGAGCAGTTCTTC.